These 30 T cell receptor beta chains were all obtained from the same sample, sequenced in a study of shared clonotypes between healthy human individuals. TCRdb's table, derived via immunoSEQ multiplex PCR, lists solely in-frame clones and lacks some. The top ten hold under 0.45% of the sample, which has 2.3 million or so clones, approximately 95% seen once. The specimen sequenced was naive CD4+ T cells from PBMCs. Subset defined: CD45RA+ positively selected. The receptors derive from a man aged 18 to 30 in good health. Some clones in this sample may be carry-over from other donors' samples.

V usage is TRBV2 and J usage is TRBJ1-3; D remains unclear. V lost 0 bases and J lost 4, with 4 bases in between. The CDR3 sequence is 13 residues long. Germline CDR1 is SNHLY and CDR2 is FYNNEI. The CDR3 region has the DNA TGTGCCAGCAGTGAAGCACAAGGAAACACCATATATTTT. It is translated as CASSEAQGNTIYF.

The V call is TRBV4-1, the J call TRBJ1-1; D might be TRBD1 (6 bases). Germline V gene sequence: CDR1 MGHRA, CDR2 YSYEKL. V was trimmed by 0 bases and J by 3 bases, leaving 11 bases between them. CDR3 length: 15 residues. CDR3 loop: CASSQEQGVDTEAFF. The CDR3 coding sequence is TGCGCCAGCAGCCAAGAACAGGGAGTTGACACTGAAGCTTTCTTT.

In this sample, this clone turned up once. This chain connects TRBV27 to TRBJ2-7; 11 positions match TRBD2. Germline V gives CDR1 MNHEY, CDR2 SMNVEV (reference sequence). The length of the CDR3 is 16 residues. V lost 6 bases to trimming and J lost 1 base; unmatched junction nucleotides: 8. The CDR3 is CASSRLAGPESYEQYF. For the CDR3, the DNA is TGTGCCAGCAGCCGACTAGCGGGACCCGAATCCTACGAGCAGTACTTC.

This chain connects TRBV10-3 to TRBJ2-7; TRBD1 matches at 7 bases. V lost 6 bases to trimming and J lost 7 bases; unmatched junction nucleotides: 6. CDR3 length: 12 residues. Germline-derived CDR1 and CDR2 are ENHRY and SYGVKD. The CDR3 loop is CAISQDRVEQYF. DNA of the CDR3: TGTGCCATCAGCCAAGACAGGGTGGAGCAGTACTTC.

This chain joins TRBV7-3 and TRBJ2-1; D possibly corresponds to TRBD1 (6 bases). This CDR3 contains 12 residues. V was clipped by 5 bases and J by 11 bases, with 13 bases between them. Looked up from germline, CDR1 is SGHTA and CDR2 is FQGTGA. For the CDR3, the DNA is TGTGCCAGCAGCGAGCAGGACAGCAAGCAGTTCTTC. Amino acid sequence: CASSEQDSKQFF.

The rearrangement joins TRBV6-6 to TRBJ1-1, with D tentatively TRBD1 (5 bases). Germline V CDR1 and CDR2: MNHNY, SVGAGI (reference sequence). The V end lost 5 bases, the J end lost 0 bases, and 10 bases lay between the germline ends. This CDR3 is 14 amino acids long. CDR3 protein: CASSDSPMNTEAFF. Written as DNA, the CDR3 is TGTGCCAGCAGTGACAGTCCAATGAACACTGAAGCTTTCTTT.

The chain couples TRBV30 to TRBJ1-4; TRBD1 might be the D (6 bases). This CDR3 is 14 amino acids long. CDR1 and CDR2 (germline): GTSNPN, SVGIG (reference sequence). V was cut by 7 bases and J by 6 bases, with 18 bases left in between. CDR3 nucleotides: TGTGCCTCCACACCGGGACACGGCTATGAAAAACTGTTTTTT. This encodes CASTPGHGYEKLFF.

DNA for the CDR3: TGTGCCAGCAGTTTATACGACAGGGCCCCAGGTGGCTACACCTTC. Translating it yields CASSLYDRAPGGYTF. V is TRBV27 and J is TRBJ1-2, with 7 bases matching TRBD1. CDR3 length: 15 amino acids. The germline V gene has CDR1 MNHEY and CDR2 SMNVEV (reference sequence). The V segment lost 1 base and the J segment 7 bases; nucleotides outside the gene matches: 9.

This chain joins TRBV28 and TRBJ1-4, with D unresolved. Trimming took off 5 bases at V and 4 bases at J, with 8 bases between the two ends. The CDR3 runs to 13 residues. Germline V gives CDR1 MDHEN, CDR2 SYDVKM. The CDR3 loop is CASSPPGNEKLFF. CDR3 in DNA: TGTGCCAGCAGTCCGCCCGGTAATGAAAAACTGTTTTTT.

This clone was seen just once. The V gene is TRBV9, the J gene TRBJ2-1; TRBD2 aligns across 9 bases. This CDR3 has 16 residues. The germline V gene has CDR1 SGDLS and CDR2 YYNGEE. V trimming: 0 bases; J trimming: 5 bases; junction bases outside the gene matches: 6. DNA for the CDR3: TGTGCCAGCAGCGTAGCAACTAGCGGGTCGCACAATGAGCAGTTCTTC. This gives the protein CASSVATSGSHNEQFF.

This clone was recorded only once. The chain is built from TRBV6-5 and TRBJ2-1; D may be TRBD2 (6 bases). The CDR3 spans 13 residues. Germline-derived CDR1 and CDR2 are MNHEY and SVGAGI. The V gene lost 6 bases and the J gene lost 8 bases, with 14 bases spanning the gap. CDR3 coding DNA: TGTGCCAGCAGGCAAACTAGCACCTATGAGCAGTTCTTC. Translation: CASRQTSTYEQFF.

The chain uses TRBV18 and TRBJ2-2; D is uncertain. V was pared by 3 bases and J by 7 bases, with 15 bases between. The CDR3 spans 15 residues. Germline V CDR1 and CDR2: KGHSH, LQKENI. CDR3 DNA sequence: TGTGCCAGCTCACCGTTGTTGGGTGTCAGCGGGGAGCTGTTTTTT. Translation gives CASSPLLGVSGELFF.

The rearrangement uses TRBV27 and TRBJ2-7, with 10 bases matching TRBD2. CDR1 MNHEY and CDR2 SMNVEV come from the germline V gene (reference sequence). V lost 7 bases to trimming and J lost 3 bases; unmatched junction nucleotides: 9. This CDR3 has 15 residues. CDR3 sequence: CASTYSGRELYEQYF. Written as DNA, the CDR3 is TGTGCCAGCACCTACAGCGGGAGGGAGCTCTACGAGCAGTACTTC.

CDR3 DNA sequence: TGTGCCAGCAGTCCCTCCGCGGGGGCATTGCGTCAGCCCCAGCATTTT. Translated: CASSPSAGALRQPQHF. The chain employs TRBV27 and TRBJ1-5; tentative D call: TRBD1 (6 bases). Trimming removed 5 bases from V and 6 bases from J, with 20 bases in between. The CDR3 runs to 16 residues. Germline CDR1 and CDR2: MNHEY and SMNVEV (reference sequence).

The J gene is TRBJ1-1, the V gene TRBV5-1, with D unresolved. Trimming left V 3 bases short and J 1 base short, with 10 bases between. From germline, CDR1 is SGHRS and CDR2 YFSETQ. The CDR3 loop spans 14 amino acids. CDR3 nucleotides: TGCGCCAGCAGCTCCAATACAAAGAACACTGAAGCTTTCTTT. This translates into CASSSNTKNTEAFF. The whole variable domain, remainder taken from reference TRBV5-1 and TRBJ1-1, is KAGVTQTPRYLIKTRGQQVTLSCSPISGHRSVSWYQQTPGQGLQFLFEYFSETQRNKGNFPGRFSGRQFSNSRSEMNVSTLELGDSALYLCASSSNTKNTEAFFGQGTRLTVV.

The V and J genes are TRBV5-4 and TRBJ2-2; tentative D call: TRBD1 (5 bases). This CDR3 has 16 amino acids. Germline lookup yields CDR1 SGHNT and CDR2 YYREEE (reference sequence). Trimming left V 3 bases short and J 0 bases short, with 12 bases between. The CDR3 DNA follows: TGTGCCAGCAGCTCTCGACAGTACGCGAACACCGGGGAGCTGTTTTTT. It encodes CASSSRQYANTGELFF.

The chain recombines TRBV4-1 with TRBJ1-3, with D perhaps matching TRBD1 (5 bases). Germline V gene lookup returns CDR1 MGHRA and CDR2 YSYEKL. CDR3 length: 15 amino acids. The V gene lost 2 bases and the J gene lost 4 bases, with 12 bases spanning the gap. The DNA of the CDR3 is TGCGCCAGCAGCCAACGGACACCTTACGGAAACACCATATATTTT. Translation gives CASSQRTPYGNTIYF.

The rearrangement links TRBV28 to TRBJ1-1; no definite D call. The germline CDR1 and CDR2 sequences are MDHEN and SYDVKM. V was cut by 6 bases and J by 11 bases, with 22 bases left in between. There are 14 residues in the CDR3. The CDR3: CASSENRASGGAFF. The CDR3 DNA reads as TGTGCCAGCAGCGAAAACCGGGCCTCTGGCGGGGCTTTCTTT.

This chain connects TRBV5-1 to TRBJ1-5, with TRBD1 matching over 7 bases. From germline, CDR1 is SGHRS and CDR2 YFSETQ. The CDR3 totals 16 residues. J gave up 0 bases and V 4 bases, and 7 bases lay outside the gene matches. For the CDR3, the DNA is TGCGCCAGCAGCCGTGGACAGGACCCTAGCAATCAGCCCCAGCATTTT. Encoded protein: CASSRGQDPSNQPQHF.

The J gene is TRBJ2-7, the V gene TRBV28, with D hard to call. V lost 10 bases and J lost 3, with 10 bases in between. The CDR3 spans 11 residues. Germline loops: CDR1 MDHEN, CDR2 SYDVKM. The CDR3 region has the DNA TGTGCCACCCAGGCTGTCTACGAGCAGTACTTC. Its protein is CATQAVYEQYF.

This clone appeared once. The chain combines TRBV27 with TRBJ1-2, with D maybe TRBD1 (5 bases). V gave up 5 bases and J gave up 0 bases, with 16 bases separating them. CDR1 and CDR2 (germline): MNHEY, SMNVEV (reference sequence). The CDR3 consists of 16 residues. CDR3 bases: TGTGCCAGCAGTCCCGAAGGGGCGAAATCTAACTATGGCTACACCTTC. Translated, it gives CASSPEGAKSNYGYTF.

This clone is a singleton in its sample. The J gene is TRBJ1-2, the V gene TRBV29-1, with 9 positions matching TRBD1. CDR3 length: 16 amino acids. The trim removed 6 bases at V and 2 bases at J, leaving 13 bases unmatched. Germline V gene lookup returns CDR1 SQVTM and CDR2 ANQGSEA. CDR3 sequence reads: CSVAKGQGDWNYGYTF. CDR3 DNA: TGCAGCGTCGCGAAGGGACAGGGCGACTGGAACTATGGCTACACCTTC.

The chain employs TRBV19 and TRBJ2-1; the D gene is possibly TRBD2 (6 bases). The CDR3 has 16 amino acids. Trimming took 8 bases from V and 13 from J, leaving 30 bases between them. CDR1 and CDR2 from the germline V gene are LNHDA and SQIVND (reference sequence). The chain's CDR3 is CASSLGGGGSSRYQFF. CDR3 coding DNA: TGTGCCAGTTCCTTGGGTGGTGGAGGGAGTTCTCGATACCAGTTCTTC.

The rearrangement uses TRBV7-2 and TRBJ2-3; 8 bases align to TRBD2. The CDR3 spans 17 residues. Germline CDR1 SGHTA, CDR2 FQGNSA. Trimming removed 5 bases from V and 4 bases from J; junction bases left unmatched: 14. The CDR3 region has the DNA TGTGCCAGCAGCCGAGTGGGAAGCGGGAGCGGGCCAGATACGCAGTATTTT. Residues: CASSRVGSGSGPDTQYF.

The chain uses TRBV11-2 and TRBJ2-1, with TRBD2 matching 7 bases. This CDR3 has 16 residues. Germline V CDR1 and CDR2: SGHAT, FQNNGV. V trimming: 1 base; J trimming: 0 bases; junction bases outside the gene matches: 3. CDR3: CASSLGVAGSYNEQFF. CDR3 in DNA: TGTGCCAGCAGCTTAGGGGTAGCGGGCTCCTACAATGAGCAGTTCTTC.

The rearrangement uses TRBV7-3 and TRBJ2-7; 10 bases fit TRBD1. J lost 5 bases, V lost 5 bases, and 21 bases had no gene match. This CDR3 region has 19 residues. Germline CDR1 is SGHTA and CDR2 is FQGTGA. The CDR3 DNA reads as TGTGCCAGCAGCCCGTCGGGGACAGGGGCGACGGTTAACGCCGACGAGCAGTACTTC. Amino acid sequence: CASSPSGTGATVNADEQYF.

This sequence joins TRBV27 and TRBJ1-2; no clear D gene. The germline V and J ends were trimmed by 4 bases and 4 bases, with 13 bases remaining between them. Germline CDR1 and CDR2: MNHEY and SMNVEV (reference sequence). CDR3 length: 14 amino acids. Here the CDR3 reads CASSYTGHGYGYTF. CDR3 DNA: TGTGCCAGCAGTTATACCGGGCACGGCTATGGCTACACCTTC.

CDR3 loop: CASSSGTGKYNEQFF. The CDR3 DNA reads TGTGCCAGCAGCTCCGGGACAGGGAAATACAATGAGCAGTTCTTC. The V and J genes are TRBV5-8 and TRBJ2-1, with 9 bases aligning to TRBD1. This CDR3 contains 15 residues. Trimming removed 3 bases from V and 4 bases from J; junction bases left unmatched: 5. CDR1 and CDR2 (germline): SGHTS, YDEGEE.

The chain is built from TRBV18 and TRBJ2-5; 7 nucleotides line up with TRBD1. The CDR3 contains 14 residues. Germline CDR1 and CDR2: KGHSH and LQKENI. V lost 6 bases, J lost 3 bases, and 7 bases stayed unmatched. The CDR3 reads CASSDRDSKETQYF. CDR3 DNA: TGTGCCAGCTCGGACCGGGACAGTAAAGAGACCCAGTACTTC.

The chain combines TRBV11-2 with TRBJ2-7, with 8 bases fitting TRBD2. Trimming removed 4 bases from V and 2 bases from J; junction bases left unmatched: 4. The germline V gene encodes CDR1 SGHAT and CDR2 FQNNGV. The CDR3 covers 14 residues. The CDR3 sequence: CASSWMRGAYEQYF. The CDR3 DNA reads TGTGCCAGCAGCTGGATGCGGGGGGCCTACGAGCAGTACTTC.